This TCR beta chain appears in the sequencing data of a study of T cell responses to AZD1222 COVID-19 vaccine. Germline V lookup: CDR1 MGHDK, CDR2 SYGVNS. The CDR3 length is 14 residues. The J segment lost 0 bases and the V segment lost 9 bases, leaving 3 bases of the junction unmatched. Libraries were prepared by immunoSEQ multiplex PCR; TCRdb keeps only in-frame clonotypes and omits some of them. The sample records approximately 100,000 clones, roughly nine tenths being singletons. Concerning this clone itself: Its antigen is still unknown.

General study findings and limits: Spike-wide coverage was observed for vaccine-associated CD4 TCRs, with dominant responses at 160-218 and 743-854. Donor demographics were predominantly white British with a female majority; clonal diversity may be underestimated. Only a handful of individuals given AZD1222 were seropositive at baseline.

The chain joins TRBV25-1 to TRBJ2-1; TRBD2 matches at 9 bases. The specimen comprised peripheral blood, sampled on day 0 of AZD1222 vaccination. This TCR came from an adult in good health. The CDR3 region is CASISGSSYNEQFF. The CDR3, as DNA: TGTGCCAGTATTAGCGGGAGCTCCTACAATGAGCAGTTCTTC.